One T cell receptor (beta chain) is described in this entry. Profiling relied on immunoSEQ multiplex PCR, and the TCRdb table lists in-frame clones only, not all of them. There are roughly 120,000 clones in the sample; roughly four fifths occur only once, and approximately 15% lies in the top ten. The data originate from a study of blood T cell repertoires in COVID-19. As for the study in general: Sites in the United States, Italy and Spain provided acute and convalescent COVID-19 samples.

V was pared by 0 bases and J by 3 bases, with 18 bases between. The CDR3 length is 17 residues. Germline V gene sequence: CDR1 SGHRS, CDR2 YFSETQ. The TCR sequence derives from a woman aged 60 to 75 with acute or convalescent COVID-19. The V gene is TRBV5-1, the J gene TRBJ2-5; perhaps TRBD1 as D (6 bases). The specimen was peripheral blood. CDR3: CASSLGAGQWAEETQYF. The CDR3 bases are TGCGCCAGCAGCTTGGGAGCAGGACAGTGGGCTGAAGAGACCCAGTACTTC.